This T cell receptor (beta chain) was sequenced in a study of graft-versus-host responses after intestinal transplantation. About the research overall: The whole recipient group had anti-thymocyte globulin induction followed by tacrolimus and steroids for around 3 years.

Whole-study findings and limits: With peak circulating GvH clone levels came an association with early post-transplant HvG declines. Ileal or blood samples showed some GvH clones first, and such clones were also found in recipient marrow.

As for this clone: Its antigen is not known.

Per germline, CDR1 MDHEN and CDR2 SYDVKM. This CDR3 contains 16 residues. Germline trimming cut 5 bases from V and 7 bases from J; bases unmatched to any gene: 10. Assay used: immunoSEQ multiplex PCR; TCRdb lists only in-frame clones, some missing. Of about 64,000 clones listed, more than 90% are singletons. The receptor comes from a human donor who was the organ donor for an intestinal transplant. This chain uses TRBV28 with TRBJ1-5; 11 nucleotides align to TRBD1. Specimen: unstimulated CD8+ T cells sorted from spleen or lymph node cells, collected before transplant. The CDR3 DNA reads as TGTGCCAGCAGTCTAGGGACAGGGGGTTTGGAGCAGCCCCAGCATTTT. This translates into CASSLGTGGLEQPQHF. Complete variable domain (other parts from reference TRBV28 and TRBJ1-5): DVKVTQSSRYLVKRTGEKVFLECVQDMDHENMFWYRQDPGLGLRLIYFSYDVKMKEKGDIPEGYSVSREKKERFSLILESASTNQTSMYLCASSLGTGGLEQPQHFGDGTRLSIL.